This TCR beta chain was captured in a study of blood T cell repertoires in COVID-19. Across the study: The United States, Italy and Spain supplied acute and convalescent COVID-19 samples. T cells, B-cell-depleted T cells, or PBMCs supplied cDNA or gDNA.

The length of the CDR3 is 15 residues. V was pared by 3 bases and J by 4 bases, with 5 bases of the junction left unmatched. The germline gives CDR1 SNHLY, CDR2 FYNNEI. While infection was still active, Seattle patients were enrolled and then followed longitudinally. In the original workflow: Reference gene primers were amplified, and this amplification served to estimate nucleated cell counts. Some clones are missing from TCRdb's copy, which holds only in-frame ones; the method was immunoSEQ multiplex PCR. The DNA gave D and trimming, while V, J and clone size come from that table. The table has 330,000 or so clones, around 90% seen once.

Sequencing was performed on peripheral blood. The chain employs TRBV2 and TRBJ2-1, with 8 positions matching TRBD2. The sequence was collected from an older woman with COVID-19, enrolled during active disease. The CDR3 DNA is TGTGCCAGCAGTGACGAGGGGACTAGTTACAATGAGCAGTTCTTC. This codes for CASSDEGTSYNEQFF.